What follows are 7 T cell receptor beta chains derived from one specimen sequenced in a study of T cell responses to AZD1222 COVID-19 vaccine. Only in-frame clones appear in the TCRdb table, and some are missing; sequencing was by immunoSEQ multiplex PCR. The sample has 150,000 to 200,000 clones, 88% seen once; the top ten hold roughly 10%. The sample was peripheral blood, taken 28 days after the second AZD1222 dose. All receptors come from an adult who received the AZD1222 COVID-19 vaccine.

The chain recombines TRBV3-1 (or the pseudogene TRBV3-2) with TRBJ1-1, with a tentative D call TRBD1 (6 bases). The CDR3 sequence is 14 residues long. The germline gives CDR1 LGHDT, CDR2 YNNKEL (reference sequence). V was shortened by 2 bases and J by 4 bases, with 11 bases between the two germline ends. The CDR3 nucleotides read TGTGCCAGCAGCCAAAGGGGGTGGGGCACTGAAGCTTTCTTT. Protein product: CASSQRGWGTEAFF.

This clone was recorded once. The V gene is TRBV11-2, the J gene TRBJ1-5; D is uncertain. This CDR3 is built from 13 residues. Germline lookup yields CDR1 SGHAT and CDR2 FQNNGV. Trimming shortened V by 3 bases and J by 4 bases, and 7 bases separated the two germline ends. The CDR3 spells CASSLSGNQPQHF. CDR3 bases: TGTGCCAGCAGCTTGAGCGGAAATCAGCCCCAGCATTTT. The complete variable domain, with remaining parts taken from reference TRBV11-2 and TRBJ1-5, reads EAGVAQSPRYKIIEKRQSVAFWCNPISGHATLYWYQQILGQGPKLLIQFQNNGVVDDSQLPKDRFSAERLKGVDSTLKIQPAKLEDSAVYLCASSLSGNQPQHFGDGTRLSIL.

The V and J genes are TRBV3-1 (or the pseudogene TRBV3-2) and TRBJ2-3; 7 nucleotides align to TRBD2. Germline V gives CDR1 LGHDT, CDR2 YNNKEL (reference sequence). This CDR3 has 16 amino acids. The ends lost 4 bases at V and 0 bases at J; junction bases unmatched: 7. CDR3 sequence: CASSPRGVTSTDTQYF. For the CDR3, the DNA is TGTGCCAGCAGCCCCCGGGGGGTAACTAGCACAGATACGCAGTATTTT.

The chain combines TRBV6-5 with TRBJ1-1; no clear D. CDR3 length equals 11 residues. Germline CDR1 and CDR2: MNHEY and SVGAGI. V was cut by 7 bases and J by 0 bases, with 3 bases left in between. CDR3 bases: TGTGCCAGCACCCTGAACACTGAAGCTTTCTTT. Translated: CASTLNTEAFF.

The rearrangement uses TRBV10-3 and TRBJ2-3, with 9 bases matching TRBD2. CDR3 length: 14 amino acids. Germline CDR1 ENHRY, CDR2 SYGVKD. Germline trimming cut 7 bases from V and 3 bases from J; bases unmatched to any gene: 5. CDR3 DNA: TGTGCCATCACTGTAGCGGGGGCGACAGATACGCAGTATTTT. Translated, it gives CAITVAGATDTQYF.

V usage is TRBV24-1 and J usage is TRBJ2-3; no definite D call. Germline assignment: CDR1 KGHDR and CDR2 SFDVKD. Trimming cost V 4 bases and J 8 bases, with 9 bases left between them. The CDR3 consists of 12 residues. The CDR3 DNA sequence: TGTGCCACCAGTGACCTAATAGGTACGCAGTATTTT. This translates into CATSDLIGTQYF.

This rearrangement joins TRBV30 to TRBJ2-2; 7 bases fit TRBD1. CDR3 length: 13 amino acids. V gave up 1 base and J gave up 7 bases; unmatched junction bases: 3. Germline V gene sequence: CDR1 GTSNPN, CDR2 SVGIG (reference sequence). The CDR3 region is CAWSATGIGELFF. CDR3 DNA: TGTGCCTGGAGTGCGACAGGGATCGGGGAGCTGTTTTTT.